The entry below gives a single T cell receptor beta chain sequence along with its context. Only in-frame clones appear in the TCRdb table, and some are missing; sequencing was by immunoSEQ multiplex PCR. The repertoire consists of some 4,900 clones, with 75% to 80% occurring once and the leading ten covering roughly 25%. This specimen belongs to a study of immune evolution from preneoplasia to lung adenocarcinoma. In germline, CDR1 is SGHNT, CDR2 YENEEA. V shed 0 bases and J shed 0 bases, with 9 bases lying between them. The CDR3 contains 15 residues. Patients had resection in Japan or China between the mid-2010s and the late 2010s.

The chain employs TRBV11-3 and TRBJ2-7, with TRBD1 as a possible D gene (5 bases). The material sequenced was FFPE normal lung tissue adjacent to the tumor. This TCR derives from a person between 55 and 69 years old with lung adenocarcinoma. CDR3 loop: CASSLDGASSYEQYF. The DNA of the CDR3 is TGTGCCAGCAGCTTAGATGGGGCTAGCTCCTACGAGCAGTACTTC.